The entry that follows covers one T cell receptor beta chain sequence. Germline lookup yields CDR1 SGHTA and CDR2 FQGNSA. The CDR3 is made up of 14 amino acids. Deletions cut 5 bases from V and 6 bases from J, with 13 bases between. This record belongs to a study of blood T cell repertoires in COVID-19. Study as a whole: Material from acute and convalescent COVID-19 was sourced from the United States, Italy and Spain.

Only in-frame clones appear in the TCRdb table, and some are missing; sequencing was by immunoSEQ multiplex PCR. The table lists about 99,000 clones, roughly 84% of them singletons. Material for sequencing was peripheral blood. The clonotype was recovered from a man between 65 and 85 years old with active or convalescent COVID-19. V usage is TRBV7-2 and J usage is TRBJ2-2, with D perhaps matching TRBD1 (5 bases). The CDR3 loop reads CASSVTGLAGELFF. The CDR3 DNA reads as TGTGCCAGCAGCGTCACAGGTTTGGCCGGGGAGCTGTTTTTT.